This T cell receptor (beta chain) emerged from a study of shared clonotypes between healthy human individuals. This CDR3 comprises 14 residues. CDR1 MNHEY and CDR2 SMNVEV come from the germline V gene (reference sequence). Trimming at V came to 0 bases and at J to 12 bases, leaving 11 bases not matched to a gene. Study-level results: Generation probability values for non-shared clonotypes were lower than those for clonotypes shared by all four donors. Sharing across a few donors was seen in 4% to 6.5% of naive CD4 clonotypes.

A remark on this clone: Its specificity is not known.

Every subset's genomic DNA went evenly onto several immunoSEQ plates. TCRdb's copy holds only in-frame clones and misses some; the assay was immunoSEQ multiplex PCR. The sample holds some 2.1 million clones, roughly 95% seen once. Positive CCR7 selection of CD45RO-negative cells yielded the naive CD8 cells, and terminally differentiated effector memory CD45RA+ cells were excluded. Every donor was a Caucasian adult from Nashville, Tennessee. The chain combines TRBV27 with TRBJ2-7, with 7 bases aligning to TRBD1. Input material: naive CD8+ T cells from PBMCs. This TCR was sampled from a man younger than 35 in good health. Some clones in this sample may be carry-over from other donors' samples. As DNA, the CDR3 is TGTGCCAGCAGTTTATCTAACCGACAGGGCGTGTGGTACTTC. Residues: CASSLSNRQGVWYF.